This T cell receptor beta chain appears in the sequencing data of a study of cytomegalovirus exposure and HLA in healthy donors. The CDR3 runs to 16 residues. From germline, CDR1 is LNHDA and CDR2 SQIVND (reference sequence). V dropped 5 bases and J dropped 0; count of bases not matched to a gene: 8. The PCR employed 60 Vbeta primers together with 13 Jbeta primers. Only in-frame clones appear in the TCRdb table, and some are missing; sequencing was by immunoSEQ multiplex PCR. The sample contains about 150,000 clones, over 80% of which appear only once. Only a few counts were recorded for this clone. This receptor was obtained from a male donor in good health and CMV-seronegative. This rearrangement joins TRBV19 to TRBJ1-1; the match to TRBD1 covers 8 bases. Sequencing was carried out using PBMCs. In DNA form, the CDR3 reads TGTGCCAGTAGTCCGCGGACAGGGACCATGAACACTGAAGCTTTCTTT. This sequence encodes CASSPRTGTMNTEAFF.